The 21 T cell receptor beta chains below were found in one sample sequenced in a study of CD8+ T cells in alopecia areata. Once RNA had been extracted, it was reverse transcribed into cDNA to act as the sequencing template. Profiling relied on immunoSEQ multiplex PCR, and the TCRdb table lists in-frame clones only, not all of them. The repertoire holds over 100,000 clones, about 50% seen once, with roughly a sixth in the top ten. The sequences come from CD8+ T cells sorted from blood, collected at week 0. These receptor sequences come from a human donor with alopecia areata.

Comments on this clone: At the DNA level, this CDR3 is encoded by other sequences in the same sample as well. The rearrangement uses TRBV7-9 and TRBJ2-7; the match to TRBD1 covers 7 bases. Germline V gives CDR1 SEHNR, CDR2 FQNEAQ (reference sequence). The CDR3 length is 14 residues. J was trimmed by 4 bases and V by 1 base; bases with no gene match: 4. In DNA form, the CDR3 reads TGTGCCAGCAGCTTAGGACAGGGTGCGTACGAGCAGTACTTC. Residues: CASSLGQGAYEQYF.

The V and J genes are TRBV6-5 and TRBJ1-2; possibly TRBD1 for D (5 bases). Germline V gene sequence: CDR1 MNHEY, CDR2 SVGAGI. The V end was cut by 7 bases, the J end by 8 bases, with 11 bases between. There are 11 residues in the CDR3. The CDR3 sequence: CASTAGFGYTF. In DNA, the CDR3 is TGTGCCAGCACCGCAGGGTTCGGCTACACCTTC.

The V gene is TRBV13, the J gene TRBJ2-7, with D perhaps matching TRBD2 (6 bases). The CDR3 contains 14 residues. The germline CDR1 and CDR2 sequences are PRHDT and FYEKMQ (reference sequence). Trimming took off 2 bases at V and 5 bases at J, with 13 bases between the two ends. The CDR3 nucleotides are TGTGCCAGCAGCTTATCACTAGCAGCCGACGAGCAGTACTTC. Its protein product is CASSLSLAADEQYF. The full variable domain, with the rest looked up from reference TRBV13 and TRBJ2-7, is AAGVIQSPRHLIKEKRETATLKCYPIPRHDTVYWYQQGPGQDPQFLISFYEKMQSDKGSIPDRFSAQQFSDYHSELNMSSLELGDSALYFCASSLSLAADEQYFGPGTRLTVT.

The gene calls are TRBV30 and TRBJ2-5; D may be TRBD2 (6 bases). V was clipped by 0 bases and J by 5 bases, with 19 bases between them. The CDR3 extends over 16 amino acids. Germline V gene data show CDR1 as GTSNPN and CDR2 as SVGIG (reference sequence). This chain's CDR3 is CAWSVNPAGGEETQYF. The CDR3 coding sequence is TGTGCCTGGAGTGTAAATCCGGCAGGCGGGGAGGAGACCCAGTACTTC.

CDR3 in amino acids: CASSHPPGSEAFF. The CDR3 region has the DNA TGCGCCAGCAGCCACCCCCCGGGGAGTGAAGCTTTCTTT. This chain joins TRBV4-1 and TRBJ1-1, with no clear D. This CDR3 spans 13 amino acids. V lost 3 bases to trimming and J lost 7 bases, with 12 bases between them. The germline CDR1 and CDR2 sequences are MGHRA and YSYEKL.

This sequence joins TRBV15 and TRBJ1-6; D is ambiguous. The germline CDR1 and CDR2 sequences are LNHNV and YYDKDF (reference sequence). Trimming cost V 1 base and J 7 bases, with 11 bases left between them. There are 15 residues in the CDR3. Here the CDR3 DNA reads TGTGCCACCAGCAGAGTTCAGGAGGGAAATTCACCCCTCCACTTT. Its protein is CATSRVQEGNSPLHF. The full variable domain, with the rest looked up from reference TRBV15 and TRBJ1-6, is DAMVIQNPRYQVTQFGKPVTLSCSQTLNHNVMYWYQQKSSQAPKLLFHYYDKDFNNEADTPDNFQSRRPNTSFCFLDIRSPGLGDTAMYLCATSRVQEGNSPLHFGNGTRLTVT.

The genes are TRBV27 and TRBJ2-7; 8 nucleotides align to TRBD1. The CDR3 loop spans 15 amino acids. CDR1 MNHEY and CDR2 SMNVEV come from the germline V gene (reference sequence). Trimming removed 6 bases from V and 1 base from J; junction bases left unmatched: 8. The chain's CDR3 is CASRTRGQVSYEQYF. Here the CDR3 DNA reads TGTGCCAGCAGAACTAGGGGACAGGTATCCTACGAGCAGTACTTC.

The V call is TRBV7-2, the J call TRBJ2-1; no reliable D call. The CDR3 runs to 17 residues. Trimming took 1 base from V and 0 from J, leaving 13 bases between them. In germline, CDR1 is SGHTA, CDR2 FQGNSA. Here the CDR3 reads CASSLVSGGFSYNEQFF. In DNA, the CDR3 is TGTGCCAGCAGCTTAGTTTCTGGCGGCTTCTCCTACAATGAGCAGTTCTTC.

This clone was counted at least ten times. J is TRBJ1-6 and V is TRBV6-1; 11 nucleotides match TRBD1. The CDR3 is 14 amino acids. The germline V gene has CDR1 MNHNS and CDR2 SASEGT. Losses at the gene ends were 1 base for V and 11 bases for J; bases not matched to a gene: 1. This CDR3 is CASSEGTGGAPLHF. DNA of the CDR3: TGTGCCAGCAGTGAAGGGACAGGGGGCGCACCCCTCCACTTT.

This clone was observed a handful of times. J is TRBJ2-1 and V is TRBV9, with TRBD1 matching 9 bases. Germline V gives CDR1 SGDLS, CDR2 YYNGEE. The CDR3 runs 13 residues. V lost 3 bases, J lost 8 bases, and 3 bases stayed unmatched. Written as DNA, the CDR3 is TGTGCCAGCAGCGCGGACAGGGGTCATGAGCAGTTCTTC. Translation gives CASSADRGHEQFF. The full variable domain, in which reference TRBV9 and TRBJ2-1 provide the parts outside the CDR3, is DSGVTQTPKHLITATGQRVTLRCSPRSGDLSVYWYQQSLDQGLQFLIQYYNGEERAKGNILERFSAQQFPDLHSELNLSSLELGDSALYFCASSADRGHEQFFGPGTRLTVL.

The sample holds a few counts of this clone. The chain is built from TRBV29-1 and TRBJ2-7; D possibly corresponds to TRBD1 (7 bases). This CDR3 has 15 amino acids. The germline V gene has CDR1 SQVTM and CDR2 ANQGSEA. Trimming removed 4 bases from V and 0 bases from J, with 16 bases in between. In DNA form, the CDR3 reads TGCAGCGTTGTTGGAGGGACAGTTCTCTCCTACGAGCAGTACTTC. Amino acids: CSVVGGTVLSYEQYF.

This clone was picked up a small number of times. The V and J genes are TRBV2 and TRBJ2-7; 7 nucleotides match TRBD1. Germline lookup yields CDR1 SNHLY and CDR2 FYNNEI. This CDR3 is built from 12 residues. With 8 bases clipped from V and 0 bases from J, the junction kept 1 base outside the gene matches. The CDR3 DNA sequence: TGTGCCAGCGACAGGGTCTCCTACGAGCAGTACTTC. Its translation: CASDRVSYEQYF. The full variable domain, its missing parts supplied by reference TRBV2 and TRBJ2-7, is EPEVTQTPSHQVTQMGQEVILRCVPISNHLYFYWYRQILGQKVEFLVSFYNNEISEKSEIFDDQFSVERPDGSNFTLKIRSTKLEDSAMYFCASDRVSYEQYFGPGTRLTVT.

This chain joins TRBV9 and TRBJ2-7, with a tentative D call TRBD1 (5 bases). This CDR3 has 15 residues. CDR1 and CDR2 (germline): SGDLS, YYNGEE. Trimming cost V 0 bases and J 2 bases, with 12 bases left between them. Here the CDR3 DNA reads TGTGCCAGCAGCGTAGGGCAGGGTGAGACCTACGAGCAGTACTTC. This sequence encodes CASSVGQGETYEQYF. Full variable domain (outside the CDR3, taken from reference TRBV9 and TRBJ2-7): DSGVTQTPKHLITATGQRVTLRCSPRSGDLSVYWYQQSLDQGLQFLIQYYNGEERAKGNILERFSAQQFPDLHSELNLSSLELGDSALYFCASSVGQGETYEQYFGPGTRLTVT.

The chain couples TRBV11-2 to TRBJ2-6; D unresolved. The V and J ends lost 5 bases and 0 bases respectively, with 11 bases between them. Germline assignment: CDR1 SGHAT and CDR2 FQNNGV. The CDR3 runs 16 residues. DNA for the CDR3: TGTGCCAGCAGCGCCCGACCAGTCTCTGGGGCCAACGTCCTGACTTTC. Its protein is CASSARPVSGANVLTF.

The CDR3 reads CASSQDPGQGNYGYTF. The CDR3 DNA is TGTGCCAGCAGCCAAGATCCGGGACAGGGGAACTATGGCTACACCTTC. The chain employs TRBV4-2 and TRBJ1-2, with 10 bases lining up with TRBD1. V dropped 0 bases and J dropped 2; count of bases not matched to a gene: 3. Germline-derived CDR1 and CDR2 are LGHNA and YNFKEQ. The CDR3 loop spans 16 amino acids.

The sample holds a few counts of this clone. This chain links TRBV19 with TRBJ1-1; no definite D call. V was shortened by 5 bases and J by 5 bases, with 15 bases between the two germline ends. CDR1 is LNHDA, CDR2 SQIVND, per germline (reference sequence). This CDR3 has 14 residues. The CDR3 loop is CASSPALEGTEAFF. In DNA, the CDR3 is TGTGCCAGTAGTCCGGCCCTAGAAGGGACTGAAGCTTTCTTT.

This clone showed up just a few times. This chain links TRBV7-9 with TRBJ2-3; possible D gene TRBD2, 5 bases. V gave up 5 bases and J gave up 10 bases, with 13 bases separating them. The CDR3 is 12 residues long. CDR1 is SEHNR and CDR2 is FQNEAQ in the germline V gene (reference sequence). Here the CDR3 reads CASSPSGVAQYF. For the CDR3, the DNA is TGTGCCAGCAGCCCCTCCGGGGTTGCGCAGTATTTT. The entire variable domain, with the rest obtained from reference TRBV7-9 and TRBJ2-3, is as follows: DTGVSQNPRHKITKRGQNVTFRCDPISEHNRLYWYRQTLGQGPEFLTYFQNEAQLEKSRLLSDRFSAERPKGSFSTLEIQRTEQGDSAMYLCASSPSGVAQYFGPGTRLTVL.

This chain links TRBV30 with TRBJ1-2; D is uncertain. CDR1 is GTSNPN and CDR2 is SVGIG in the germline V gene (reference sequence). The CDR3 totals 10 residues. Trimming shortened V by 1 base and J by 6 bases, and 3 bases separated the two germline ends. The chain's CDR3 is CAWSDDGYTF. The CDR3 region has the DNA TGTGCCTGGAGTGACGATGGCTACACCTTC. The full variable domain, completed using reference TRBV30 and TRBJ1-2, is SQTIHQWPATLVQPVGSPLSLECTVEGTSNPNLYWYRQAAGRGLQLLFYSVGIGQISSEVPQNLSASRPQDRQFILSSKKLLLSDSGFYLCAWSDDGYTFGSGTRLTVV.

The chain employs TRBV27 and TRBJ2-7; D is ambiguous. The V end lost 6 bases, the J end lost 1 base, and 4 bases lay between the germline ends. The CDR3 runs to 11 residues. Germline loops: CDR1 MNHEY, CDR2 SMNVEV (reference sequence). DNA for the CDR3: TGTGCCAGCAGCTATTCCTACGAGCAGTACTTC. This sequence encodes CASSYSYEQYF.

The V call is TRBV10-3, the J call TRBJ2-1, with 7 bases fitting TRBD2. Germline CDR1 ENHRY, CDR2 SYGVKD. The V and J ends lost 0 bases and 4 bases, in that order; junction bases with no gene match: 6. The CDR3 totals 16 residues. In nucleotides, the CDR3 is TGTGCCATCAGTGAGTCGGACGGGGGAGGGTACAATGAGCAGTTCTTC. Translation: CAISESDGGGYNEQFF.

This clone appeared a few times. CDR3: CASSQGGTVSPLHF. CDR3 nucleotide sequence: TGTGCCAGCAGCCAAGGGGGGACAGTTTCACCCCTCCACTTT. V is TRBV14 and J is TRBJ1-6, with 7 bases aligning to TRBD1. The CDR3 is made up of 14 amino acids. Germline V gene data show CDR1 as SGHDN and CDR2 as FVKESK. V lost 1 base and J lost 9; bases outside the gene matches: 3. Full variable domain (missing parts from reference TRBV14 and TRBJ1-6): EAGVTQFPSHSVIEKGQTVTLRCDPISGHDNLYWYRRVMGKEIKFLLHFVKESKQDESGMPNNRFLAERTGGTYSTLKVQPAELEDSGVYFCASSQGGTVSPLHFGNGTRLTVT.